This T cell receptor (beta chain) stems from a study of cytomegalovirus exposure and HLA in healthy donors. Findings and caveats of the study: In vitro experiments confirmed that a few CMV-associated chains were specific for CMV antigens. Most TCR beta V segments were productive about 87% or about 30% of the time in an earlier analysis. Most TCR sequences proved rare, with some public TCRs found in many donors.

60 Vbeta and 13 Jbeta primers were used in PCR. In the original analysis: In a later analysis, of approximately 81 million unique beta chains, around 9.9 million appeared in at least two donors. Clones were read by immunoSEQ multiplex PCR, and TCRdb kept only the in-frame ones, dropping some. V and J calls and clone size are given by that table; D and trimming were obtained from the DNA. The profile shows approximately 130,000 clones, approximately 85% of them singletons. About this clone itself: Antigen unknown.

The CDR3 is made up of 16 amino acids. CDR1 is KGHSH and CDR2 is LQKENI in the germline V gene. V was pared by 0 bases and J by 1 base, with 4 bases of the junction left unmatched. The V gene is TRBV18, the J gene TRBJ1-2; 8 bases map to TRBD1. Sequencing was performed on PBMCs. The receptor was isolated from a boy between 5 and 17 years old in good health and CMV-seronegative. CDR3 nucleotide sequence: TGTGCCAGCTCACCACCAGGGACAGGTGGTAACTATGGCTACACCTTC. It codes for CASSPPGTGGNYGYTF.